This is a list of T cell receptor beta chains from one sample in a study of T cell responses to AZD1222 COVID-19 vaccine. Profiled with immunoSEQ multiplex PCR; TCRdb holds only in-frame clones, not every one. The data show fewer than 150,000 clones, with about 87% seen just once and under 2% held by the top ten. Material: peripheral blood, obtained on day 0 of AZD1222 vaccination. All receptors derive from an adult in good health. The CDR3 runs from the conserved cysteine through the conserved F or W. Each record gives: J gene, V gene, CDR3 length, CDR3 protein.

TRBJ2-1 TRBV6-6 13 CASSRDQYNEQFF
TRBJ1-3 TRBV9 16 CASSDNTGGGLDTIYF
TRBJ1-1 TRBV7-2 14 CASSLGMEYTEAFF
TRBJ2-7 TRBV18 18 CASSPLQLQGAITYEQYF
TRBJ2-3 TRBV2 14 CASVAGRSTDTQYF
TRBJ1-2 TRBV28 14 CASSLGGKGRGYTF
TRBJ1-5 TRBV5-1 14 CASSLDGDLAPQHF
TRBJ1-5 TRBV7-9 13 CASSFSGFQPQHF
TRBJ1-6 TRBV12-3/TRBV12-4 13 CASSESPSGPLHF
TRBJ2-7 TRBV7-8 17 CASSLVPRGAKNYEQYF
TRBJ2-7 TRBV6-5 14 CASSLILADYEQYF
TRBJ2-1 TRBV7-3 16 CASSFLPGSRGDEQFF
TRBJ1-4 TRBV7-8 17 CASSVDGGSNANEKLFF
TRBJ1-1 TRBV6-2/TRBV6-3 12 CASSYLQGEAFF
TRBJ1-1 TRBV4-1 19 CASSQVMGQGRLIGTEAFF
TRBJ1-1 TRBV28 14 CASRRQGAYTEAFF